This record looks at one T cell receptor (beta chain) sequence and its context. Antigen specificity is unknown. The run of the v3.0 immunoSEQ assay was at survey level. 40,000-50,000 T-cell genomes per sample were the sequencing target. Only in-frame clones appear in the TCRdb table, and some are missing; sequencing was by immunoSEQ multiplex PCR. The sample has about 25,000 clones, about 86% seen once. This entry is derived from a study of long-term antiretroviral therapy in people with HIV. The overall study: Collection dates of the earliest samples fall about a decade before the 2015 immediate-ART recommendation.

Study results and caveats: In HIV, the repertoires covered a tighter span of CDR3 lengths than in controls. Investigators report no available data on ART adherence, viral resistance or therapy changes.

CDR3 length: 14 amino acids. Trimming left V 7 bases short and J 2 bases short, with 16 bases between. Germline CDR1 SGDLS, CDR2 YYNGEE. The TCR sequence derives from a woman in her late teens or twenties with HIV. The sample in question was unsorted PBMCs, obtained at the start of antiretroviral therapy, before treatment. V gene TRBV9 combines with J gene TRBJ2-7, with D hard to call. As DNA, the CDR3 is TGTGCCAGCGGTTTCGAAGGCAGTGCCTACGAGCAGTACTTC. Protein sequence: CASGFEGSAYEQYF.